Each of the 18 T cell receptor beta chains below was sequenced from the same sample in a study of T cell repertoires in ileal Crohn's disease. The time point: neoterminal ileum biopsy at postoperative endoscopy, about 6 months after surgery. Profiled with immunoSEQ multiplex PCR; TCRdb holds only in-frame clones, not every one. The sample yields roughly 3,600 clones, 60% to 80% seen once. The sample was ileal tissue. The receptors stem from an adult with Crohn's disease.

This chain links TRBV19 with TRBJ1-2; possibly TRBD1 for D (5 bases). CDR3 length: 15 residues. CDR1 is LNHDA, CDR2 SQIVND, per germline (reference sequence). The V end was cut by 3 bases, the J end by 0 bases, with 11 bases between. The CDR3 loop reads CASSIGGGANYGYTF. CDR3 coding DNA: TGTGCCAGTAGTATCGGGGGGGGAGCTAACTATGGCTACACCTTC.

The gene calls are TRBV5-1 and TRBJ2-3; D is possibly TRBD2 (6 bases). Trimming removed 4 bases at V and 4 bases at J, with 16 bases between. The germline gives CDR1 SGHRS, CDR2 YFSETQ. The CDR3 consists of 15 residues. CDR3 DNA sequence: TGCGCCAGCAGCCCCTCTATAACGGGGGCAGATACGCAGTATTTT. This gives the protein CASSPSITGADTQYF.

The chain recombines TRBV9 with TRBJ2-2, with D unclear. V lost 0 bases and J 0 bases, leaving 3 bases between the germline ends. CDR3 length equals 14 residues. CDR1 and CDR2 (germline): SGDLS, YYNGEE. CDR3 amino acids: CASSVGANTGELFF. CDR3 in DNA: TGTGCCAGCAGCGTAGGAGCGAACACCGGGGAGCTGTTTTTT.

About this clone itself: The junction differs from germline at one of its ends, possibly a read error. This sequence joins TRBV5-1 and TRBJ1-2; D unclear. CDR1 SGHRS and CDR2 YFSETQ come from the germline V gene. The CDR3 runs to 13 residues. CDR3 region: CASSPGSNYGHTF. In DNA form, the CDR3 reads TGCGCCAGCAGCCCGGGATCTAACTATGGCCACACCTTC.

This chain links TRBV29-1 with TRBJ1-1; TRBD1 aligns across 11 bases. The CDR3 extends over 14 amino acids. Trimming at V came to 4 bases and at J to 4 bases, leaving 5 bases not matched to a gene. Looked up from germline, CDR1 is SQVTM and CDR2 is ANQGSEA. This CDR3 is CSVAYGTGGTEAFF. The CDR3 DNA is TGCAGCGTTGCCTACGGGACAGGGGGCACTGAAGCTTTCTTT.

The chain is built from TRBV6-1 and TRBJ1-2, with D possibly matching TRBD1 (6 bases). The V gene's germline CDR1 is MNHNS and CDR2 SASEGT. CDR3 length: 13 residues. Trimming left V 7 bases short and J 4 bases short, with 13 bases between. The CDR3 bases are TGTGCCAGCACTGTTGACAGGCTCTATGGCTACACCTTC. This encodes CASTVDRLYGYTF.

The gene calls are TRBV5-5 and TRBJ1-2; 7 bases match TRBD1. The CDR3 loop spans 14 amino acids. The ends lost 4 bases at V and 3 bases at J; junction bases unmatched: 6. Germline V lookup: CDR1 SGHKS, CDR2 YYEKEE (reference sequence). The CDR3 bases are TGTGCCAGCAGCCCGAACAGGGGTGACTATGGCTACACCTTC. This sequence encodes CASSPNRGDYGYTF.

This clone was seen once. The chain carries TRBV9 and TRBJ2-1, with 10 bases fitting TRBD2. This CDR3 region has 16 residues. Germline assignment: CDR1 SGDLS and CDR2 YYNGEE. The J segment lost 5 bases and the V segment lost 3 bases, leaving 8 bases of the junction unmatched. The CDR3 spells CASSAFLAGAHNEQFF. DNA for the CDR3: TGTGCCAGCAGCGCCTTCCTAGCGGGAGCTCACAATGAGCAGTTCTTC.

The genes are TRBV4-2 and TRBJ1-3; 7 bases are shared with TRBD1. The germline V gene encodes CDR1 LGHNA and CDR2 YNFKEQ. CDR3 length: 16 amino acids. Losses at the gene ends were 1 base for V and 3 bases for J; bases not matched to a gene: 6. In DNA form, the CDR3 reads TGTGCCAGCAGCCAAGCTGACAGGGTTATTGGAAACACCATATATTTT. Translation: CASSQADRVIGNTIYF.

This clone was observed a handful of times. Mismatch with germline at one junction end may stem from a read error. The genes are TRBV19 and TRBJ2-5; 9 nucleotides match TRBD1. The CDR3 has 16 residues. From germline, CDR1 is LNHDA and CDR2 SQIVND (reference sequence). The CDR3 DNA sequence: TGTGCCAGTAGCTCCCCGGGACAGGGAAGTCAAGGGACCCAGTACTTC. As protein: CASSSPGQGSQGTQYF.

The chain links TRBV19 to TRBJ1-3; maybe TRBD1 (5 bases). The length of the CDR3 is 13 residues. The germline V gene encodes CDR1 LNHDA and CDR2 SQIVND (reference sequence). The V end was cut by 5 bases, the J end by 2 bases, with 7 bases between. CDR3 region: CASSPGTGNTIYF. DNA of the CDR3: TGTGCCAGTAGTCCAGGGACTGGAAACACCATATATTTT.

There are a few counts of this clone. CDR3 region: CASSEQGGNSPLHF. In DNA form, the CDR3 reads TGTGCCAGCAGTGAACAGGGTGGCAATTCACCCCTCCACTTT. The V gene is TRBV6-4, the J gene TRBJ1-6; perhaps TRBD1 as D (6 bases). CDR3 length: 14 amino acids. Germline values: CDR1 MRHNA, CDR2 SNTAGT. Deletions cut 3 bases from V and 7 bases from J, with 10 bases between.

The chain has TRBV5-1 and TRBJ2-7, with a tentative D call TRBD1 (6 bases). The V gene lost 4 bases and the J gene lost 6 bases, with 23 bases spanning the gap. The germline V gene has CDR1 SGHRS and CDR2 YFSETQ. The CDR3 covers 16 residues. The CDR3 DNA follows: TGCGCCAGCAGCCCGGATGTTCCGGGACAACGAGGCGAGCAGTACTTC. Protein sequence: CASSPDVPGQRGEQYF.

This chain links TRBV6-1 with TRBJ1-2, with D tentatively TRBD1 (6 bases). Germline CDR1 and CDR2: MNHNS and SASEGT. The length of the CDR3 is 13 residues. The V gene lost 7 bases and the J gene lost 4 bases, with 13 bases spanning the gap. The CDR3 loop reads CASNMDSPYGYTF. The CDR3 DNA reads TGTGCCAGCAACATGGACAGTCCCTATGGCTACACCTTC.

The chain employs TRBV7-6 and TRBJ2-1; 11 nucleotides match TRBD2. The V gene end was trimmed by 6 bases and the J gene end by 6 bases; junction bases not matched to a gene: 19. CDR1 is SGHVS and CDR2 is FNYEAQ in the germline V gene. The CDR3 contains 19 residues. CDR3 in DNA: TGTGCCAGCAGTCTAGCGGGGGGTCCTGAAAGACCCCTGGCCAATGAGCAGTTCTTC. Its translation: CASSLAGGPERPLANEQFF.

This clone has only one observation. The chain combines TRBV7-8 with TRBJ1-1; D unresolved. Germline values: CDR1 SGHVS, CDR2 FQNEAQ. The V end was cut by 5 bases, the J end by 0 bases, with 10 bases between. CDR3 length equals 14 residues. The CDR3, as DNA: TGTGCCAGCAGCGAGGAGCACCTGAACACTGAAGCTTTCTTT. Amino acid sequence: CASSEEHLNTEAFF.

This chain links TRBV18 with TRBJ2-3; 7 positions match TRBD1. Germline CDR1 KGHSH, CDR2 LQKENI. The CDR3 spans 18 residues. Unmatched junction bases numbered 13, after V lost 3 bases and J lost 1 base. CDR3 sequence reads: CASSPRAATGSRTDTQYF. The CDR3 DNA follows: TGTGCCAGCTCACCGAGGGCCGCGACAGGGTCGCGCACAGATACGCAGTATTTT.

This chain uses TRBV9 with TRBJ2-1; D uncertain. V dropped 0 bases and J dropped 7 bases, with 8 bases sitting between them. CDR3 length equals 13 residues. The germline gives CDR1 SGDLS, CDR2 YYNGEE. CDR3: CASSVDVRNEQFF. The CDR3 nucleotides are TGTGCCAGCAGCGTAGATGTCAGGAATGAGCAGTTCTTC.